The subject of this entry is one T cell receptor beta chain. Its antigen is not yet known. Base qualities are not at hand, and no much larger clone is one base apart. V drops 2 bases and J drops 2 bases, leaving 10 bases in between. Including cysteine and phenylalanine, the CDR3 has 14 amino acids. Only the CDR3 DNA is retained, 42 bases long and in frame from the first base. CDR1 SGHVS and CDR2 FNYEAQ are derived from the germline V gene. This record comes from a study of OX40 agonist ivuxolimab in advanced cancers. At the level of the whole study: Ivuxolimab was an agonistic, fully human IgG2 monoclonal antibody directed against OX40 (CD134), a costimulatory receptor. The point of sequencing TCRbeta in the periphery was to test whether ivuxolimab changed TCR sequence diversity and drove clonal T-cell expansion. A male proportion of roughly 85% and a mean age of about 60 years, ranging from about 20 to 80, were recorded for the dose-escalation cohort. Of the 50 to 55 patients in dose escalation, around 20 had hepatocellular carcinoma, about 15 had melanoma, 9 had renal cell carcinoma and 9 had head and neck cancer. The paper covers the monotherapy dose-escalation part of the phase I ivuxolimab trial, which included N ≈ 50 patients. Partial responses occurred in three dose-escalation patients: two with cutaneous melanoma and one with hepatocellular carcinoma. Intravenous ivuxolimab was administered to patients every 2 weeks at six dose levels: 0.01, 0.1, 0.3, 1.5, 3 and 10 mg/kg. Patients were allowed to have had prior anti-PD-1, anti-PD-L1 or anti-CTLA-4 therapy, and approximately 40% of the dose-escalation patients had previously received checkpoint inhibitors. Beyond this particular receptor, the publication reports: In partial responders in the 0.1-3.0 mg/kg groups, normalized peripheral clonal expansion was found to be among the lowest, especially among CD8+ T cells. At doses of 0.1 to 3.0 mg/kg, clonal expansion of both CD4+ and CD8+ blood T cells was observed from baseline to week 6. Which antigens the clonally expanded peripheral T cells were specific for was not determined. Low levels of normalized T-cell clonal expansion were also seen in some patients who did not respond. On average, CD8+ T cells showed more expanded clones than CD4+ T cells after ivuxolimab.

Patients with a history of autoimmune disease or receiving systemic immunosuppression were excluded from the trial. Peripheral blood for TCR sequencing was collected from all dose cohorts at baseline, on cycle 4 day 1, and on cycle 7 day 1. Samples came from an open-label, multicenter, first-in-human phase I dose-escalation trial of ivuxolimab. The trial enrolled adults with locally advanced or metastatic head and neck squamous cell, hepatocellular, melanoma or renal cell carcinoma. Before TCR sequencing, CD4+ and CD8+ T cells were separately sorted from peripheral blood. To sequence the TCRbeta CDR3 region, genomic DNA was isolated from the sorted cells. The immunoSEQ Assay was used to sequence the TCRbeta CDR3 regions. Held by TCRdb, this immuneACCESS table contains in-frame sequences only and omits some clones. Under half of the omission traces to an unresolved V gene where checked; the cause of the rest is unknown. The table for this sample lists 77,000 or so clones; roughly 85% of them were counted only once. Under 2.5% of the sample rests with the top ten.

This receptor was taken from an adult with an advanced solid tumor such as melanoma, head and neck, liver or kidney cancer. The sequence joins TRBV7-6 to TRBJ2-7; the D segment cannot be called with confidence. The sequenced sample was CD4+ or CD8+ T cells sorted from blood, obtained in a trial of the OX40 agonist ivuxolimab. The bases are TGTGCCAGCAGCTTATTAGGGCTCCCCTACGAGCAGTACTTC. This sequence encodes CASSLLGLPYEQYF.